The sequence of this TCR beta chain was determined in a study of blood T cells in healthy people across ages. Study results and caveats: Diversity estimated from one million T cells was considered an underestimate. The fall in TCR beta diversity per million T cells was roughly linear with age.

Primers used in a second PCR of roughly 7 to 11 cycles were a sample-barcoded 5' primer and a J-beta primer mix. MiXCR, run by TCRdb on the 5' RACE reads, gives a single entry per CDR3 protein. The data hold 950,000 to 1,200,000 distinct CDR3 sequences, with roughly two fifths observed a single time. Each donor's blood draw was around 9.1 milliliters of peripheral blood. Isolation of PBMCs gave at least 6.5 million cells per sample. Comment on this clonotype: Antigen unknown.

Germline CDR1 MNHEY, CDR2 SVGAGI. V dropped 5 bases and J dropped 4; count of bases not matched to a gene: 11. This CDR3 has 16 amino acids. The receptor comes from a man aged 18 to 29 in good health. V is TRBV6-5 and J is TRBJ2-1; 7 bases fit TRBD1. The material sequenced was blood. CDR3 nucleotides: TGTGCCAGCAGTCCGAACGCCGGACAGGCTTACAATGAGCAGTTCTTC. It yields the protein CASSPNAGQAYNEQFF.